One sample yielded the 27 T cell receptor beta chains listed below, sequenced in a study of T cells after yellow fever vaccination. One entry per CDR3 protein results from TCRdb running MiXCR on the 5' RACE reads. Of approximately 600,000 distinct CDR3 sequences listed, approximately 13% are singletons. The sample was PBMCs, taken on the day of the yellow fever booster vaccination. The source is a young man who received the YFV17D yellow fever vaccine.

The V gene is TRBV5-1, the J gene TRBJ2-1, with TRBD2 matching over 7 bases. Losses at the gene ends were 7 bases for V and 8 bases for J; bases not matched to a gene: 9. There are 13 residues in the CDR3. The germline gives CDR1 SGHRS, CDR2 YFSETQ. The CDR3 nucleotides are TGCGCCAGCGGACCGCGGGAGATGGATGAGCAGTTCTTC. This gives the protein CASGPREMDEQFF.

This clonotype was seen only a few times. This chain uses TRBV6-2 or TRBV6-3 with TRBJ2-7, with 13 nucleotides matching TRBD2. Germline V gene data show CDR1 as MNHEY and CDR2 as SVGEGT. Trimming removed 5 bases from V and 7 bases from J; junction bases left unmatched: 8. The CDR3 is 15 residues long. CDR3 nucleotides: TGTGCCAGCAGTCTTGGACTAGCGGGAGTGTGGGAGCAGTACTTC. This encodes CASSLGLAGVWEQYF.

V is TRBV18 and J is TRBJ2-3; tentative D call: TRBD2 (6 bases). The length of the CDR3 is 14 residues. Deletions cut 1 base from V and 7 bases from J, with 12 bases between. Germline CDR1 is KGHSH and CDR2 is LQKENI. This CDR3 is CASSPLAEGYTQYF. The DNA of the CDR3 is TGTGCCAGCTCACCACTAGCGGAGGGCTATACGCAGTATTTT.

V usage is TRBV20-1 and J usage is TRBJ2-7, with no clear D. Germline CDR1 DFQATT, CDR2 SNEGSKA (reference sequence). The CDR3 spans 11 residues. V lost 5 bases and J lost 0, with 5 bases in between. CDR3 bases: TGCAGTGCTGCCGACTCCTACGAGCAGTACTTC. Translation gives CSAADSYEQYF.

The V gene is TRBV24-1, the J gene TRBJ2-7, with TRBD1 matching over 7 bases. CDR1 is KGHDR and CDR2 is SFDVKD in the germline V gene. J gave up 6 bases and V 5 bases, and 6 bases lay outside the gene matches. The CDR3 runs to 13 residues. The CDR3 spells CATSALRDSEQYF. The CDR3 region has the DNA TGTGCCACCAGTGCCCTCCGGGACAGCGAGCAGTACTTC.

This clonotype has just a few counts. DNA for the CDR3: TGTGCCAGCAGCACGATTGGGAGCTCACCCTCCTACGAGCAGTACTTC. Residues: CASSTIGSSPSYEQYF. This chain connects TRBV5-5 to TRBJ2-7; a weak D match, TRBD2 (5 bases). The length of the CDR3 is 16 residues. Germline CDR1 and CDR2: SGHKS and YYEKEE (reference sequence). V lost 4 bases to trimming and J lost 0 bases, with 17 bases between them.

The chain has TRBV9 and TRBJ2-1; D might be TRBD1 (5 bases). Germline lookup yields CDR1 SGDLS and CDR2 YYNGEE. This CDR3 has 15 residues. Deletions cut 0 bases from V and 5 bases from J, with 12 bases between. The CDR3 loop is CASSVGGARDNEQFF. DNA for the CDR3: TGTGCCAGCAGCGTAGGTGGGGCTCGGGACAATGAGCAGTTCTTC.

In this sample, this clonotype turned up many times. This chain joins TRBV7-2 and TRBJ2-3; D is ambiguous. The CDR3 sequence is 14 residues long. Trimming shortened V by 1 base and J by 4 bases, and 9 bases separated the two germline ends. CDR1 and CDR2 from the germline V gene are SGHTA and FQGNSA. The CDR3 protein is CASSLVLSADTQYF. The CDR3 DNA reads TGTGCCAGCAGCTTAGTACTATCAGCAGATACGCAGTATTTT.

In this sample, this clonotype turned up many times. The chain links TRBV5-1 to TRBJ2-1, with no clear D. Trimming took off 0 bases at V and 8 bases at J, with 12 bases between the two ends. Germline assignment: CDR1 SGHRS and CDR2 YFSETQ. This CDR3 has 14 amino acids. CDR3: CASSLGGGVDEQFF. In nucleotides, the CDR3 is TGCGCCAGCAGCTTGGGAGGCGGAGTGGATGAGCAGTTCTTC.

This clonotype was seen a few times. The rearrangement links TRBV12-3 or TRBV12-4 to TRBJ2-1, with 7 bases aligning to TRBD1. The trim removed 7 bases at V and 2 bases at J, leaving 5 bases unmatched. The CDR3 spans 14 residues. CDR3 sequence: CASKDTGAYNEQFF. The CDR3 nucleotides are TGTGCCAGCAAGGATACAGGGGCCTACAATGAGCAGTTCTTC.

This clonotype appeared many times. The V and J genes are TRBV10-3 and TRBJ2-3; 7 bases align to TRBD2. The CDR3 is made up of 15 amino acids. CDR1 and CDR2 (germline): ENHRY, SYGVKD. V lost 2 bases, J lost 5 bases, and 7 bases stayed unmatched. Written as DNA, the CDR3 is TGTGCCATCAGTGAGGGTTGGGGAGGGGAAGATACGCAGTATTTT. Protein: CAISEGWGGEDTQYF.

The chain recombines TRBV15 with TRBJ2-7, with D perhaps TRBD1 or TRBD2 (5 bases each). This CDR3 region has 15 residues. The germline V gene encodes CDR1 LNHNV and CDR2 YYDKDF (reference sequence). Trimming took off 0 bases at V and 5 bases at J, with 14 bases between the two ends. The CDR3 DNA reads TGTGCCACCAGCAGAGATCAGCAGGGCGGGCACGAGCAGTACTTC. This gives the protein CATSRDQQGGHEQYF.

The chain carries TRBV20-1 and TRBJ1-5, with D perhaps matching TRBD1 (6 bases). Germline assignment: CDR1 DFQATT and CDR2 SNEGSKA (reference sequence). Trimming took off 0 bases at V and 3 bases at J, with 9 bases between the two ends. This CDR3 has 14 amino acids. This CDR3 reads CSARDGTTNQPQHF. DNA for the CDR3: TGCAGTGCTAGAGACGGGACAACCAATCAGCCCCAGCATTTT.

CDR3 coding DNA: TGTGCCAGCAGTTTAACCGGGACTAGCGCCCCCTACAATGAGCAGTTCTTC. As protein: CASSLTGTSAPYNEQFF. The genes are TRBV28 and TRBJ2-1; the match to TRBD2 covers 10 bases. Losses at the gene ends were 2 bases for V and 2 bases for J; bases not matched to a gene: 6. This CDR3 has 17 amino acids. In germline, CDR1 is MDHEN, CDR2 SYDVKM.

This clonotype was counted only a few times. The chain joins TRBV30 to TRBJ2-7; perhaps D is TRBD1 or TRBD2 (5 bases each). The CDR3 contains 13 residues. Per the germline V gene, CDR1 is GTSNPN and CDR2 is SVGIG (reference sequence). Trimming took off 5 bases at V and 5 bases at J, with 16 bases between the two ends. CDR3 loop: CAWGDGAWDEQYF. In DNA form, the CDR3 reads TGTGCCTGGGGGGACGGGGCGTGGGACGAGCAGTACTTC.

This clonotype has more than one count but fewer than ten. V is TRBV4-3 and J is TRBJ2-2; 10 bases line up with TRBD2. With V trimmed by 4 bases and J by 5 bases, 13 bases remained unmatched. Germline CDR1 is LGHNA and CDR2 is YSLEER. The CDR3 totals 18 residues. CDR3 nucleotide sequence: TGCGCCAGCAGCCCACTGGGGCTAGCGGGAGTTGGAACCGGGGAGCTGTTTTTT. It codes for CASSPLGLAGVGTGELFF.

This clonotype turned up a few times. This chain links TRBV6-2 or TRBV6-3 with TRBJ1-1; D is ambiguous. V lost 0 bases to trimming and J lost 0 bases, with 14 bases between them. The CDR3 has 17 amino acids. Germline-derived CDR1 and CDR2 are MNHEY and SVGEGT. The CDR3 is CASSYSTVGGMNTEAFF. CDR3 DNA: TGTGCCAGCAGTTACTCTACCGTCGGAGGAATGAACACTGAAGCTTTCTTT.

The V gene is TRBV7-8, the J gene TRBJ2-3; 7 bases fit TRBD1. The V gene end was trimmed by 8 bases and the J gene end by 0 bases; junction bases not matched to a gene: 8. This CDR3 is built from 15 residues. Germline CDR1 is SGHVS and CDR2 is FQNEAQ. The CDR3, as DNA: TGTGCCAGCCAGAGGGACAGAGCTAGCACAGATACGCAGTATTTT. Translating it yields CASQRDRASTDTQYF.

This clonotype was picked up a small number of times. V is TRBV20-1 and J is TRBJ1-1; perhaps TRBD1 as D (5 bases). V was clipped by 7 bases and J by 4 bases, with 10 bases between them. Germline CDR1 and CDR2: DFQATT and SNEGSKA (reference sequence). The CDR3 is made up of 11 amino acids. The chain's CDR3 is CSVQRGTEAFF. The CDR3 DNA reads as TGCAGTGTCCAGAGGGGCACTGAAGCTTTCTTT.

J is TRBJ2-7 and V is TRBV25-1; D not resolved. This CDR3 spans 13 amino acids. Germline CDR1 and CDR2: MGHDK and SYGVNS. The ends were cut back, 4 bases at V and 2 bases at J, with 9 bases in the middle. CDR3 coding DNA: TGTGCCAGCAGTGGCAGGAATACCTACGAGCAGTACTTC. Its protein product is CASSGRNTYEQYF.

This clonotype was found a few times. This chain uses TRBV5-5 with TRBJ2-1; D unresolved. The germline gives CDR1 SGHKS, CDR2 YYEKEE (reference sequence). This CDR3 is built from 13 residues. V was shortened by 4 bases and J by 10 bases, with 15 bases between the two germline ends. As DNA, the CDR3 is TGTGCCAGCAGCCTTGGATCAGTACCCGAGCAGTTCTTC. It is translated as CASSLGSVPEQFF. Full variable domain (outside the CDR3, taken from reference TRBV5-5 and TRBJ2-1): DAGVTQSPTHLIKTRGQQVTLRCSPISGHKSVSWYQQVLGQGPQFIFQYYEKEERGRGNFPDRFSARQFPNYSSELNVNALLLGDSALYLCASSLGSVPEQFFGPGTRLTVL.

This clonotype was detected only a few times. V gene TRBV7-2 combines with J gene TRBJ2-5; D is possibly TRBD1 (5 bases). The CDR3 covers 14 residues. Germline V gene sequence: CDR1 SGHTA, CDR2 FQGNSA. V was trimmed by 3 bases and J by 5 bases, leaving 13 bases between them. The DNA for the CDR3 is TGTGCCAGCAGCTTCCGGGTGGGGCCGGAGACCCAGTACTTC. Its translation is CASSFRVGPETQYF.

The chain employs TRBV20-1 and TRBJ2-2, with D unclear. CDR1 is DFQATT, CDR2 SNEGSKA, per germline (reference sequence). With 3 bases removed from V and 3 bases from J, the gap between germline ends came to 5 bases. This CDR3 is built from 12 residues. DNA of the CDR3: TGCAGTGCTAGTCTGTACACCGGGGAGCTGTTTTTT. Residues: CSASLYTGELFF.

A word on this clonotype: Germline and junction disagree at one end, which may indicate a read error. The chain joins TRBV27 to TRBJ1-5, with 7 bases that match TRBD1. Germline V gene lookup returns CDR1 MNHEY and CDR2 SMNVEV (reference sequence). CDR3 size: 15 residues. The CDR3 DNA reads as TGTGTCAGCAGTTTGGGAAGGGGGCTGGATCAGCCCCAGCATTTT. Amino acids: CVSSLGRGLDQPQHF.

The V gene is TRBV19, the J gene TRBJ2-4; weak D call: TRBD1 (6 bases). Germline values: CDR1 LNHDA, CDR2 SQIVND (reference sequence). The CDR3 has 14 residues. The V and J ends lost 3 bases and 6 bases respectively, with 12 bases between them. CDR3 bases: TGTGCCAGTAGTATTACAGGGAAAGTAAACATTCAGTACTTC. Amino acids: CASSITGKVNIQYF.

This clonotype was recorded a few times. The rearrangement links TRBV20-1 to TRBJ2-5, with TRBD2 as a possible D gene (6 bases). Deletions cut 1 base from V and 3 bases from J, with 12 bases between. The CDR3 is 14 amino acids. Germline lookup yields CDR1 DFQATT and CDR2 SNEGSKA (reference sequence). CDR3 DNA sequence: TGCAGTGCTAGAGCCGGGACTCCAGAAGAGACCCAGTACTTC. Its translation is CSARAGTPEETQYF.

This clonotype occurred a few times. This chain uses TRBV5-4 with TRBJ1-4; no clear D. With 0 bases removed from V and 4 bases from J, the gap between germline ends came to 7 bases. Germline V gene data show CDR1 as SGHNT and CDR2 as YYREEE (reference sequence). The CDR3 is 14 amino acids. CDR3 region: CASSLELHNEKLFF. The CDR3 nucleotides are TGTGCCAGCAGCTTGGAACTACATAATGAAAAACTGTTTTTT.